This TCR beta chain was identified in a study of blood T cell repertoires in COVID-19. Study context: Specimens from acute and convalescent COVID-19 originated in the United States, Italy and Spain.

Original handling: Nucleated cell number was recorded as an estimate derived from reference gene primer amplification. Sequenced by immunoSEQ multiplex PCR; TCRdb stores in-frame clones only, minus some. V and J calls and clone size follow that table, whereas D and trimming were derived from the DNA. The data show fewer than 130,000 clones, approximately 82% seen once. The TCR comes from a woman of 80 years or more with acute or convalescent COVID-19. Sample: peripheral blood.

CDR3 residues: CASSLGQGARGYTF. CDR3 sequence (DNA): TGTGCCAGCAGCCTGGGACAGGGGGCTCGTGGCTACACCTTC. The V gene is TRBV11-2, the J gene TRBJ1-2; 12 bases are a match to TRBD1. The germline V gene has CDR1 SGHAT and CDR2 FQNNGV. The V segment lost 5 bases and the J segment 7 bases; nucleotides outside the gene matches: 5. This CDR3 is built from 14 residues.